This TCR beta chain is drawn from a study of OX40 agonist ivuxolimab in advanced cancers. Findings and caveats of the study: Patients with a partial response at 0.1-3.0 mg/kg had among the lowest clonal expansion.

This CDR3 has 16 amino acids. Germline V CDR1 and CDR2: SGHAT, FQNNGV. Trimming removed 5 bases from V and 1 base from J; junction bases left unmatched: 10. A word on this clone: Its specificity is unknown.

Profiled with immunoSEQ multiplex PCR; TCRdb holds only in-frame clones, not every one. Of about 100,000 clones detected, approximately 80% appear once; the ten largest clones hold roughly 5%. V is TRBV11-2 and J is TRBJ2-5, with 7 bases aligning to TRBD2. Sequences were derived from CD4+ or CD8+ T cells sorted from blood, sampled in a trial of the OX40 agonist ivuxolimab. The sequence derives from an adult with an advanced solid tumor such as melanoma, head and neck, liver or kidney cancer. The CDR3 DNA follows: TGTGCCAGCAGCCGAGGGAGGGCGTGGGTCCAAGAGACCCAGTACTTC. This codes for CASSRGRAWVQETQYF.